A selection of T cell receptor beta chains follows, all from one sample in a study of cytomegalovirus exposure and HLA in healthy donors. Clones were read by immunoSEQ multiplex PCR, and TCRdb kept only the in-frame ones, dropping some. The sample gives 250,000 to 350,000 clones, approximately 90% of which show up once; roughly 4% is in the top ten. The sequenced sample consisted of PBMCs. The receptors here all came from a man between 40 and 49 years old in good health and CMV-seropositive. Each CDR3 is given with its conserved first and last residue. Each record gives: D gene, clone size, J gene, V gene, CDR3 DNA, CDR3 protein. The D gene is left open where the match is weak. Clone size appears in some rows only: once, few, many, or a class for an expanded clone.

D: -; size: -; J: TRBJ1-6; V: TRBV5-1; DNA: TGCGCCAGCAGCTTGGACAGTAATTCACCCCTCCACTTT; CDR3: CASSLDSNSPLHF
D: TRBD2; size: -; J: TRBJ2-1; V: TRBV18; DNA: TGTGCCAGCTCACCTCGGTCTAGCGGGAGCAATGAGCAGTTCTTC; CDR3: CASSPRSSGSNEQFF
D: TRBD1; size: -; J: TRBJ2-3; V: TRBV15; DNA: TGTGCCACCAGCAGACCCCCGGGACAGGGGGACCCTAGCACAGATACGCAGTATTTT; CDR3: CATSRPPGQGDPSTDTQYF
D: -; size: -; J: TRBJ2-7; V: TRBV6-5; DNA: TGTGCCAGCAGTTACTCCGAGGGCTCCTACGAGCAGTACTTC; CDR3: CASSYSEGSYEQYF
D: -; size: -; J: TRBJ2-7; V: TRBV7-2; DNA: TGTGCCAGCAGCCGGAGTCCCGCTAGCTCCTACGAGCAGTACTTC; CDR3: CASSRSPASSYEQYF
D: TRBD1; size: -; J: TRBJ1-3; V: TRBV9; DNA: TGTGCCAGCAGCGCGGAGGGACAGGGGGACACCATATATTTT; CDR3: CASSAEGQGDTIYF
D: -; size: -; J: TRBJ2-2; V: TRBV6-5; DNA: TGTGCCAGCATCGAACGAACAGGGATTACCGGGGAGCTGTTTTTT; CDR3: CASIERTGITGELFF
D: TRBD1; size: -; J: TRBJ1-1; V: TRBV10-3; DNA: TGTGCCATCTGGACAGGGAACACTGAAGCTTTCTTT; CDR3: CAIWTGNTEAFF
D: -; size: -; J: TRBJ1-5; V: TRBV28; DNA: TGTGCCAGCAGGCGTTCTCCGGGGAATCAGCCCCAGCATTTT; CDR3: CASRRSPGNQPQHF
D: TRBD2; size: -; J: TRBJ2-2; V: TRBV25-1; DNA: TGTGCCACCTCTGATAGCGGGAGGCCCGGGGAGCTGTTTTTT; CDR3: CATSDSGRPGELFF
D: TRBD2; size: -; J: TRBJ2-2; V: TRBV19; DNA: TGTGCCAGTAGTATACTAGCGGGAGTTACCGGGGAGCTGTTTTTT; CDR3: CASSILAGVTGELFF
D: -; size: -; J: TRBJ1-4; V: TRBV6-5; DNA: TGTGCCAGTTGGACAGCCGTTAATGAAAAACTGTTTTTT; CDR3: CASWTAVNEKLFF
D: -; size: -; J: TRBJ2-7; V: TRBV9; DNA: TGTGCCAGCAGCGTAGATCCGGGGGCCTACGAGCAGTACTTC; CDR3: CASSVDPGAYEQYF
D: -; size: -; J: TRBJ1-1; V: TRBV28; DNA: TGTGCCAGCAGTGGGGGGGCCCTCAAGAACACTGAAGCTTTCTTT; CDR3: CASSGGALKNTEAFF
D: TRBD1; size: -; J: TRBJ2-4; V: TRBV4-1; DNA: TGCGCCAGCAGCCAACCGGGACAGGGAGTGAATAAGGGAAACATTCAGTACTTC; CDR3: CASSQPGQGVNKGNIQYF
D: TRBD1; size: -; J: TRBJ2-7; V: TRBV18; DNA: TGTGCCAGCTCACCCCGACAGGGACCCTACGAGCAGTACTTC; CDR3: CASSPRQGPYEQYF
D: TRBD2; size: -; J: TRBJ2-3; V: TRBV4-3; DNA: TGCGCCAGCAGCCAAGACATAGCGGGAGGGCCTTGGTCGGATACGCAGTATTTT; CDR3: CASSQDIAGGPWSDTQYF
D: -; size: -; J: TRBJ1-2; V: TRBV11-3; DNA: TGTGCCAGCAGCTTAGGGTCCCAGGGTGAGAACTATGGCTACACCTTC; CDR3: CASSLGSQGENYGYTF
D: -; size: few; J: TRBJ1-1; V: TRBV28; DNA: TGTGCCAGCACCCTCCCCCGTGGCGGTGGGACTGAAGCTTTCTTT; CDR3: CASTLPRGGGTEAFF
D: TRBD2; size: -; J: TRBJ2-3; V: TRBV19; DNA: TGTGCCAGTAGATCCCCAGTCGGTAGCGGGAACACAGATACGCAGTATTTT; CDR3: CASRSPVGSGNTDTQYF
D: -; size: -; J: TRBJ1-4; V: TRBV5-5; DNA: TGTGCCAGCAGCTTGCAGGACAGAGGGGGAGAAAAACTGTTTTTT; CDR3: CASSLQDRGGEKLFF
D: -; size: -; J: TRBJ1-1; V: TRBV5-4; DNA: TGTGCCAGCAGCTTGAAAGCCTCCAACACTGAAGCTTTCTTT; CDR3: CASSLKASNTEAFF
D: -; size: -; J: TRBJ2-5; V: TRBV5-6; DNA: TGTGCCAGCAGCTTGGCCAGGAAGACCCAGTACTTC; CDR3: CASSLARKTQYF
D: -; size: -; J: TRBJ1-1; V: TRBV7-2; DNA: TGTGCCAGCACTTCCCTCCGTAACACTGAAGCTTTCTTT; CDR3: CASTSLRNTEAFF
D: TRBD2; size: -; J: TRBJ2-7; V: TRBV25-1; DNA: TGTGCCAGCAGTGAGGTCGGGACTAGACCCTACGAGCAGTACTTC; CDR3: CASSEVGTRPYEQYF
D: -; size: -; J: TRBJ1-1; V: TRBV29-1; DNA: TGCAGCGTTGAAGATCGGAGGGTGACTGAAGCTTTCTTT; CDR3: CSVEDRRVTEAFF
D: -; size: -; J: TRBJ1-1; V: TRBV18; DNA: TGTGCCAGCTCACCGATTTGGGACGGGGGAGGAACTGAAGCTTTCTTT; CDR3: CASSPIWDGGGTEAFF
D: -; size: -; J: TRBJ1-2; V: TRBV10-2; DNA: TGCGCCAGCAGTGACATTAGGGCGGGCCCCCCGCCGGGCTATGGCTACACCTTC; CDR3: CASSDIRAGPPPGYGYTF
D: TRBD2; size: -; J: TRBJ2-7; V: TRBV19; DNA: TGTGCCAGTAGTACCGGCGGGAGCTACGAGCAGTACTTC; CDR3: CASSTGGSYEQYF
D: -; size: -; J: TRBJ2-6; V: TRBV11-2; DNA: TGTGCCAATGAAGAGGGGGTAGGGGGGGTATCTGGGGCCAACGTCCTGACTTTC; CDR3: CANEEGVGGVSGANVLTF
D: -; size: -; J: TRBJ2-1; V: TRBV5-1; DNA: TGCGCCAGCAGCCTGGGGGGCGGGAGCTCCTACAATGAGCAGTTCTTC; CDR3: CASSLGGGSSYNEQFF
D: -; size: -; J: TRBJ2-1; V: TRBV29-1; DNA: TGCAGCGTTGAACTAGACGGGACTCCTTACGGGTATGAGCAGTTCTTC; CDR3: CSVELDGTPYGYEQFF
D: -; size: -; J: TRBJ1-2; V: TRBV2; DNA: TGTGCCAGCAGTGAAAAGATCGGAGAGGCTGGCTACACCTTC; CDR3: CASSEKIGEAGYTF
D: TRBD2; size: -; J: TRBJ2-7; V: TRBV4-1; DNA: TGCGCCAGCAGCCAAGAGCGGGGACTAGGTTCGGTGGGCACCTACGAGCAGTACTTC; CDR3: CASSQERGLGSVGTYEQYF
D: -; size: -; J: TRBJ1-2; V: TRBV7-8; DNA: TGTGCCAGCAGCTGGAGTGTCGCCAGGGGCTCGTATGGCTACACCTTC; CDR3: CASSWSVARGSYGYTF
D: -; size: -; J: TRBJ2-1; V: TRBV28; DNA: TGTGCCAGCAGTTTGGCGGCTGAGCAGTTCTTC; CDR3: CASSLAAEQFF
D: TRBD2; size: -; J: TRBJ2-7; V: TRBV7-9; DNA: TGTTCCAGCAGTTTTAGCGGGAGGAGCTCCTACGAGCAGTACTTC; CDR3: CSSSFSGRSSYEQYF
D: -; size: once; J: TRBJ1-5; V: TRBV6-6; DNA: TGTGCCAGCAGTTACGTACCAGGGGGCAATCAGCCCCAGCATTTT; CDR3: CASSYVPGGNQPQHF
D: TRBD1; size: -; J: TRBJ1-1; V: TRBV9; DNA: TGTGCCAGCAGCGTGACAGGGGGCATAGGGCCGGGCGCTTTCTTT; CDR3: CASSVTGGIGPGAFF
D: -; size: -; J: TRBJ2-7; V: TRBV19; DNA: TGTGCCAGTAGTCTGGGTGTAGGGACAAACTACGAGCAGTACTTC; CDR3: CASSLGVGTNYEQYF
D: -; size: -; J: TRBJ2-5; V: TRBV2; DNA: TGTGCCAGCAGGCAGGGGCAGGGGTGGGAGACCCAGTACTTC; CDR3: CASRQGQGWETQYF
D: -; size: -; J: TRBJ1-6; V: TRBV6-5; DNA: TGTGCCAGCAGCTACGCCGGGAACGGACCCTCACCCCTCCACTTT; CDR3: CASSYAGNGPSPLHF
D: -; size: -; J: TRBJ2-5; V: TRBV10-3; DNA: TGTGCCATCAGCCTTTCTGGCGGGGCACAAGAGACCCAGTACTTC; CDR3: CAISLSGGAQETQYF